This T cell receptor beta chain was captured in a study of T cell repertoires in cytomegalovirus infection (dated by TCRdb to the late 2010s). About the full investigation: Donor HLA type was relevant to the analysis, as public TCR beta signatures indicated carriage of CMV infection together with the matching HLA type.

CDR1 ENHRY and CDR2 SYGVKD were looked up in the germline V gene. For this chain, trimming is 6 bases at the V end and 3 bases at the J end, and the number of junction bases without a gene match is 6. The CDR3 starts with the cysteine, ends with the phenylalanine, and has 16 residues. Of all the DNA, just the CDR3 is kept, 48 bases in frame from base 1. The listed sequencing device is Illumina HiSeq 1500. Starting from the raw public reads, TCRdb applied fastp trimming at Q25, assembled clones with MiXCR and retained in-frame beta chains. Every distinct CDR3 protein forms one entry, paired with its most common genes and DNA. In all, the sample holds about 530,000 distinct CDR3 sequences, and around 27% of those were seen once. The ten largest make up about 13% of the sample. Beyond this particular receptor, the publication reports: Cumulative frequency of public TCR beta family members discriminated carriers of CMV infection plus the relevant HLA type in this cohort and an independent approximately 340-donor cohort. The ex vivo response was dominated by HLA-C-restricted CMV-specific TCR beta clonotypes, which also provided the single most frequent clonotype in two of eight donors.

Remarks on this clonotype: What this receptor recognizes is not known. Base qualities are not provided; no much larger clone lies one nucleotide away.

This TCR was recovered from a human donor in good health (CMV status not recorded). Some clones in this sample may be carry-over from other donors' samples. Sequencing input: PBMCs. The V gene is TRBV10-3 and the J gene is TRBJ2-3, with 13 central nucleotides matching TRBD2. The sequenced DNA: TGTGCCATCAGGGAACCGACTAGCGGGAGGACAGATACGCAGTATTTT. It specifies CAIREPTSGRTDTQYF.